A selection of T cell receptor beta chains follows, all from one sample in a study of molecular identifiers for immune sequencing clone quantification. TCRdb reanalysed the PCR reads using MiXCR and keeps one entry per CDR3 protein. The table lists a few hundred thousand distinct CDR3 sequences, about a fifth of them singletons, with approximately 0.84% in the top ten. The sequenced sample was naive CD8+ T cells from blood, with Jurkat cell RNA spiked in. These receptors were obtained from a human donor in good health. Some libraries in this study had Jurkat cell RNA spiked in. CDR3s include the opening cysteine and the closing phenylalanine or tryptophan. A D gene is named only where the DNA matches it firmly. A row's size may be missing; if present it is once, few, many or a size class.

j_gene | abundance | v_gene | d_gene | CDR3aa | CDR3nt
TRBJ1-5 | - | TRBV6-2/TRBV6-3 | - | CAGSYSPGHSNQPQHF | TGTGCCGGCAGTTACTCGCCAGGGCATAGCAATCAGCCCCAGCATTTT
TRBJ2-5 | many | TRBV4-1 | TRBD1 | CASSHDMQGALIQETQYF | TGCGCCAGCAGCCATGATATGCAGGGGGCCCTCATCCAAGAGACCCAGTACTTC
TRBJ2-1 | - | TRBV7-9 | - | CASSSNVGQSF | TGTGCCAGCAGCTCCAATGTAGGGCAGTCCTTC
TRBJ1-1 | - | TRBV15 | - | CATGRGGGEAFF | TGCGCCACCGGCAGAGGGGGGGGTGAAGCTTTCTTT
TRBJ2-5 | few | TRBV2 | TRBD1 | CATIKGQGQETQYF | TGTGCCACCATAAAGGGACAGGGCCAAGAGACCCAGTACTTC
TRBJ2-3 | many | TRBV3-1 | TRBD2 | CASSQESGVGDTQYF | TGTGCCAGCAGCCAAGAAAGCGGGGTAGGAGATACGCAGTATTTT
TRBJ2-1 | once | TRBV5-6 | - | CASSFSRGAYNYNEQFF | TGTGCCAGCAGCTTCAGCAGGGGAGCTTACAACTACAATGAGCAGTTCTTC
TRBJ2-7 | once | TRBV4-1 | - | CASSQDLKRGRGYEQYF | TGCGCCAGCAGCCAAGATCTGAAGCGGGGAAGGGGGTACGAGCAGTACTTC
TRBJ2-3 | - | TRBV19 | - | CASRGGSTDTQYF | TGTGCCAGTAGGGGGGGAAGCACAGATACGCAGTATTTT
TRBJ2-1 | - | TRBV7-5 | - | CISVPEAPRGPRSYNEQFF | -
TRBJ2-1 | - | TRBV7-9 | - | CASSSNRRTSYNEQFF | TGTGCCAGCAGCTCCAACAGGAGAACCTCCTACAATGAGCAGTTCTTC
TRBJ2-5 | many | TRBV28 | TRBD1 | CASSSGTGLETQYF | TGTGCCAGCAGTTCCGGGACAGGACTAGAGACCCAGTACTTC
TRBJ2-2 | - | TRBV27 | - | CASSTNTFGFANTGELFF | TGTGCCAGCAGTACCAATACCTTTGGGTTCGCGAACACCGGGGAGCTGTTTTTT
TRBJ2-4 | - | TRBV12-3/TRBV12-4 | - | CASSLDGWAKNIQYF | TGTGCCAGCAGTTTAGATGGGTGGGCCAAAAACATTCAGTACTTC
TRBJ2-7 | many | TRBV7-9 | TRBD1 | CASSLDRGPSYEQYF | TGTGCCAGCAGCCTGGACAGGGGCCCCTCCTACGAGCAGTACTTC
TRBJ2-3 | many | TRBV20-1 | TRBD2 | CSAGSRGLGTDTQYF | TGCAGTGCTGGGTCTCGGGGACTAGGCACAGATACGCAGTATTTT
TRBJ2-5 | - | TRBV5-8 | - | CASTPSTGTQETQYF | TGTGCCAGCACACCCTCAACCGGGACCCAAGAGACCCAGTACTTC
TRBJ1-6 | - | TRBV2 | - | CTSSEEGHSYNSPLHF | TGTACCAGCAGTGAAGAGGGGCACTCCTATAATTCACCCCTCCACTTT
TRBJ1-1 | many | TRBV12-3/TRBV12-4 | - | CASSFGQQNTEAFF | TGTGCCAGCAGTTTCGGACAGCAGAACACTGAAGCTTTCTTT
TRBJ2-3 | - | TRBV5-8 | - | CASSSGRTSTDTQYF | TGTGCCAGCAGCTCGGGGAGGACCAGCACAGATACGCAGTATTTT
TRBJ2-1 | - | TRBV10-3 | TRBD2 | CAISESSGRAYNEQFF | TGTGCCATCAGTGAGTCTAGCGGGAGGGCCTACAATGAGCAGTTCTTC
TRBJ1-1 | - | TRBV6-5 | - | CASSYNPRVDTEAFF | TGTGCCAGCAGTTACAATCCCAGGGTGGACACTGAAGCTTTCTTT
TRBJ2-7 | many | TRBV27 | - | CASRRTAYEQYF | TGTGCCAGCAGGCGGACAGCCTACGAGCAGTACTTC
TRBJ2-2 | many | TRBV28 | - | CASSFDWRNTGELFF | TGTGCCAGCAGTTTCGACTGGAGGAACACCGGGGAGCTGTTTTTT
TRBJ2-7 | many | TRBV7-9 | TRBD2 | CASSPGTSNEQYF | TGTGCCAGCAGCCCCGGGACTAGCAACGAGCAGTACTTC
TRBJ2-7 | many | TRBV6-6 | TRBD1 | CASRFTGAEQYF | TGTGCCAGCAGATTCACAGGGGCCGAGCAGTACTTC
TRBJ2-7 | - | TRBV7-6 | TRBD1 | CASSLRGTGHYEQYF | TGTGCCAGCAGCTTGAGGGGGACAGGCCACTACGAGCAGTACTTC
TRBJ1-4 | - | TRBV27 | TRBD1 | CASSSPTGRGGKLFF | TGTGCCAGCAGTTCCCCGACAGGGCGGGGTGGAAAACTGTTTTTT
TRBJ2-5 | many | TRBV9 | - | CASSLNRDGRQETQYF | TGTGCCAGCAGCCTAAACAGGGACGGGCGCCAAGAGACCCAGTACTTC
TRBJ1-1 | few | TRBV7-8 | - | CAINPIELPEAFF | TGTGCCATCAACCCCATCGAGCTACCTGAAGCTTTCTTT
TRBJ1-5 | few | TRBV28 | TRBD1 | CASLPQGGSYSNQPQHF | TGTGCCAGCCTCCCTCAGGGGGGGTCCTATAGCAATCAGCCCCAGCATTTT
TRBJ1-1 | many | TRBV6-5 | - | CASTPEGSEAFF | TGTGCCAGCACCCCTGAGGGTTCTGAAGCTTTCTTT
TRBJ1-1 | many | TRBV7-9 | - | CASSLTAEAFF | TGTGCCAGCAGTCTGACAGCTGAAGCTTTCTTT
TRBJ2-7 | few | TRBV2 | - | CASSVGGTGDEQYF | TGTGCCAGCAGTGTTGGCGGAACAGGCGACGAGCAGTACTTC
TRBJ2-4 | few | TRBV19 | TRBD1 | CASEGAPGLIRENIQYF | TGTGCCAGTGAGGGGGCGCCCGGTCTTATTAGGGAAAACATTCAGTACTTC
TRBJ2-7 | many | TRBV20-1 | - | CSARWTYEQYF | TGCAGTGCTAGATGGACCTACGAGCAGTACTTC
TRBJ2-2 | - | TRBV11-2 | TRBD1 | CASSLDRWTGVRSGELFF | TGTGCCAGCAGCTTAGATCGATGGACAGGGGTTAGGTCCGGGGAGCTGTTTTTT
TRBJ1-6 | - | TRBV7-9 | TRBD1 | CASSLPSGTGNSPLHF | TGTGCCAGCAGCCTCCCCTCCGGGACAGGGAATTCACCCCTCCACTTT
TRBJ1-5 | few | TRBV30 | TRBD1 | CAWSAFGQGNQPQHF | TGTGCCTGGAGCGCTTTTGGACAGGGCAATCAGCCCCAGCATTTT
TRBJ2-3 | many | TRBV29-1 | TRBD2 | CSVESGGLTDTQYF | TGCAGCGTTGAAAGCGGGGGCTTAACAGATACGCAGTATTTT
TRBJ1-1 | many | TRBV28 | - | CATLLNTEAFF | TGTGCCACCCTTTTGAACACTGAAGCTTTCTTT
TRBJ1-4 | few | TRBV20-1 | TRBD1 | CSTRDRSFGLFF | TGCAGTACCCGGGACAGGTCCTTCGGGCTGTTTTTT
TRBJ2-1 | - | TRBV7-9 | - | CASSLPRNEQFF | TGTGCCAGCAGCTTACCCCGAAATGAGCAGTTCTTC
TRBJ2-7 | many | TRBV6-2/TRBV6-3 | - | CASSYGGREQYF | TGTGCCAGCAGTTACGGGGGGCGCGAGCAGTACTTC
TRBJ1-1 | many | TRBV4-3 | TRBD1 | CASSLFPAGGMNTEAFF | TGCGCCAGCAGCCTCTTCCCGGCAGGGGGCATGAACACTGAAGCTTTCTTT